These 10 T cell receptor beta chains were sequenced from one sample in a study of T cells in localized non-small cell lung cancer (dated by TCRdb to the early 2020s). The method was the immunoSEQ multiplex PCR assay. Here the immuneACCESS table is served through TCRdb, limited to in-frame sequences with V and J called. Missing clones are a known gap in these copies; in checked studies unresolved V genes cover under half, and the rest lacks a known reason. The sample table records tens of thousands of clones; around 88% of these occur just once. In total, the top ten clones hold 9.4% of the sample. This sample comprised peripheral blood mononuclear cells, obtained before any cancer treatment. All receptors come from a woman aged 40 to 75 with stage III lung adenocarcinoma.

The rearrangement links TRBV7-2 to TRBJ2-7; D perhaps matches TRBD1 (5 bases). CDR1 and CDR2 (germline): SGHTA, FQGNSA. The CDR3 has 16 amino acids. V was cut by 2 bases and J by 2 bases, with 16 bases left in between. The CDR3 spells CASSLRAPKGTYEQYF. CDR3 nucleotides: TGTGCCAGCAGCTTAAGAGCCCCTAAGGGGACCTACGAGCAGTACTTC.

This clone was counted once. CDR3 in DNA: TGTGCCCGCCAGGGGTCGGGGATTGGAAACACCATATATTTT. Amino acid sequence: CARQGSGIGNTIYF. The genes are TRBV30 and TRBJ1-3; tentatively, D is TRBD1 (6 bases). Per the germline V gene, CDR1 is GTSNPN and CDR2 is SVGIG (reference sequence). Trimming took off 8 bases at V and 3 bases at J, with 17 bases between the two ends. CDR3 length equals 14 residues. Full variable domain (rest looked up from reference TRBV30 and TRBJ1-3): SQTIHQWPATLVQPVGSPLSLECTVEGTSNPNLYWYRQAAGRGLQLLFYSVGIGQISSEVPQNLSASRPQDRQFILSSKKLLLSDSGFYLCARQGSGIGNTIYFGEGSWLTVV.

This clone is judged medium-sized. The chain links TRBV6-5 to TRBJ1-1; D is unclear. The CDR3 sequence is 11 residues long. Germline V gene lookup returns CDR1 MNHEY and CDR2 SVGAGI. With 6 bases removed from V and 2 bases from J, the gap between germline ends came to 4 bases. Here the CDR3 reads CASRSNTEAFF. CDR3 nucleotide sequence: TGTGCCAGCAGGAGTAACACTGAAGCTTTCTTT.

This clone was counted a single time. The V gene is TRBV7-2, the J gene TRBJ1-5, with D tentatively TRBD1 (6 bases). V was cut by 7 bases and J by 1 base, with 14 bases left in between. This CDR3 region has 15 residues. CDR1 SGHTA and CDR2 FQGNSA come from the germline V gene. The CDR3 reads CASNTQGLSNQPQHF. The CDR3 bases are TGTGCCAGCAACACACAGGGCTTGAGCAATCAGCCCCAGCATTTT. The variable domain in full, completed from reference TRBV7-2 and TRBJ1-5, reads GAGVSQSPSNKVTEKGKDVELRCDPISGHTALYWYRQSLGQGLEFLIYFQGNSAPDKSGLPSDRFSAERTGGSVSTLTIQRTQQEDSAVYLCASNTQGLSNQPQHFGDGTRLSIL.

V and J are TRBV5-6 and TRBJ1-4, with 9 bases identical to TRBD1. J lost 0 bases, V lost 3 bases, and 9 bases had no gene match. The germline V gene encodes CDR1 SGHDT and CDR2 YYEEEE. The CDR3 runs 18 residues. CDR3 coding DNA: TGTGCCAGCAGCTCGGGGACAGGGATCTTCCCAACTAATGAAAAACTGTTTTTT. It is translated as CASSSGTGIFPTNEKLFF.

The gene calls are TRBV5-1 and TRBJ2-3, with a weak D call TRBD2 (5 bases). Between the trimmed V and J ends, which lost 1 base and 2 bases, there was a span of 8 bases. The CDR3 covers 14 residues. Germline V gene sequence: CDR1 SGHRS, CDR2 YFSETQ. The CDR3 spells CASSLSDFTDTQYF. The CDR3 DNA reads TGCGCCAGCAGCTTGTCGGACTTCACAGATACGCAGTATTTT.

This clone was counted a single time. This chain uses TRBV20-1 with TRBJ1-2; no definite D call. CDR1 is DFQATT and CDR2 is SNEGSKA in the germline V gene (reference sequence). The CDR3 extends over 11 amino acids. Trimming cost V 7 bases and J 8 bases, with 14 bases left between them. The CDR3 protein is CSGVGERGYTF. In nucleotides, the CDR3 is TGCAGTGGGGTGGGCGAGCGGGGCTACACCTTC.

The chain carries TRBV29-1 and TRBJ2-2; 10 nucleotides line up with TRBD1. The CDR3 runs 14 residues. J gave up 6 bases and V 6 bases, and 7 bases lay outside the gene matches. Germline lookup yields CDR1 SQVTM and CDR2 ANQGSEA. CDR3 DNA: TGCAGCGTGGGACAGGGGACGGGTTCCGGGGAGCTGTTTTTT. It yields the protein CSVGQGTGSGELFF.

The rearrangement uses TRBV5-4 and TRBJ1-6; unclear D gene. This CDR3 contains 15 residues. Per the germline V gene, CDR1 is SGHNT and CDR2 is YYREEE (reference sequence). V lost 4 bases and J 6 bases, leaving 14 bases between the germline ends. The CDR3 loop reads CASSLNPQINSPLHF. The CDR3 nucleotides are TGTGCCAGCAGCCTTAACCCCCAGATTAATTCACCCCTCCACTTT. Full variable domain (remainder filled in from reference TRBV5-4 and TRBJ1-6): ETGVTQSPTHLIKTRGQQVTLRCSSQSGHNTVSWYQQALGQGPQFIFQYYREEENGRGNFPPRFSGLQFPNYSSELNVNALELDDSALYLCASSLNPQINSPLHFGNGTRLTVT.

This chain uses TRBV25-1 with TRBJ2-7; 8 nucleotides line up with TRBD2. From germline, CDR1 is MGHDK and CDR2 SYGVNS. The CDR3 runs to 13 residues. The V and J ends lost 6 bases and 5 bases, in that order; junction bases with no gene match: 6. The CDR3 reads CASRAGLGNEQYF. The CDR3 DNA reads TGTGCCAGCAGGGCGGGACTAGGAAACGAGCAGTACTTC.